Following are 15 T cell receptor beta chains from one sample sequenced in a study of blood T cell repertoires in COVID-19. Clones were sequenced by immunoSEQ multiplex PCR, and TCRdb holds only the in-frame ones, with some missing. The table has about 270,000 clones, approximately 91% seen once. Sequencing was carried out using PBMCs or T cells enriched from blood (not recorded which). These receptors all stem from a woman aged 40 to 49 with acute COVID-19.

This chain links TRBV2 with TRBJ1-2, with D perhaps TRBD1 (6 bases). Trimming stripped 6 bases from V and 0 bases from J, with 14 bases between. Germline assignment: CDR1 SNHLY and CDR2 FYNNEI. The CDR3 length is 15 residues. In DNA, the CDR3 is TGTGCCAGCAGGTTAGGACAGTCAGCTAACTATGGCTACACCTTC. It yields the protein CASRLGQSANYGYTF.

The chain links TRBV30 to TRBJ1-6, with D perhaps TRBD1 (6 bases). Per germline, CDR1 GTSNPN and CDR2 SVGIG (reference sequence). The CDR3 length is 13 residues. V dropped 4 bases and J dropped 5 bases, with 9 bases sitting between them. The CDR3 region is CAWTGTNNSPLHF. The CDR3 DNA reads as TGTGCCTGGACGGGGACAAATAATTCACCCCTCCACTTT.

V gene TRBV7-9 combines with J gene TRBJ2-7; the D gene is possibly TRBD1 (6 bases). Per germline, CDR1 SEHNR and CDR2 FQNEAQ (reference sequence). This CDR3 has 15 amino acids. The ends were cut back, 5 bases at V and 2 bases at J, with 16 bases in the middle. CDR3: CASSHPGTSPYEQYF. The CDR3 coding sequence is TGTGCCAGCAGCCATCCGGGGACATCACCCTACGAGCAGTACTTC.

The rearrangement joins TRBV6-2 or TRBV6-3 to TRBJ1-2; 7 bases agree with TRBD1. The CDR3 spans 14 residues. With V trimmed by 5 bases and J by 5 bases, 8 bases remained unmatched. Per germline, CDR1 MNHEY and CDR2 SVGEGT. CDR3 coding DNA: TGTGCCAGCAGTGGAACTGGACAGGCTTATGGCTACACCTTC. Translating gives CASSGTGQAYGYTF.

J is TRBJ2-3 and V is TRBV19, with 11 nucleotides matching TRBD2. Germline V gene data show CDR1 as LNHDA and CDR2 as SQIVND (reference sequence). The CDR3 runs 17 residues. With 1 base clipped from V and 2 bases from J, the junction kept 5 bases outside the gene matches. The CDR3 DNA sequence: TGTGCCAGTAGTATAGGGGGGACTAGCGGATTCACAGATACGCAGTATTTT. It codes for CASSIGGTSGFTDTQYF.

The chain uses TRBV28 and TRBJ1-6; TRBD1 matches 8 bases. Per germline, CDR1 MDHEN and CDR2 SYDVKM. This CDR3 is built from 14 residues. Trimming at V came to 7 bases and at J to 8 bases, leaving 7 bases not matched to a gene. The CDR3 loop reads CASIIRGQHSPLHF. CDR3 bases: TGTGCCAGCATCATCAGGGGGCAGCATTCACCCCTCCACTTT.

This rearrangement joins TRBV18 to TRBJ2-2; 7 bases align to TRBD2. J was trimmed by 3 bases and V by 1 base; bases with no gene match: 5. The V gene's germline CDR1 is KGHSH and CDR2 LQKENI. This CDR3 comprises 16 residues. CDR3 sequence: CASSPLAGDDTGELFF. The DNA of the CDR3 is TGTGCCAGCTCACCACTGGCGGGGGATGACACCGGGGAGCTGTTTTTT.

The chain has TRBV27 and TRBJ2-5, with D possibly matching TRBD1 (5 bases). CDR3 length: 16 amino acids. V was shortened by 6 bases and J by 5 bases, with 22 bases between the two germline ends. The germline CDR1 and CDR2 sequences are MNHEY and SMNVEV (reference sequence). The CDR3 here is CASSPRATAPGETQYF. CDR3 nucleotides: TGTGCCAGCAGCCCCAGGGCAACGGCCCCTGGGGAGACCCAGTACTTC.

The genes are TRBV28 and TRBJ1-1, with D hard to call. The CDR3 is 14 residues long. V lost 3 bases to trimming and J lost 1 base, with 9 bases between them. Per germline, CDR1 MDHEN and CDR2 SYDVKM. The CDR3 spells CASSLRAGNTEAFF. For the CDR3, the DNA is TGTGCCAGCAGTTTGCGGGCGGGGAACACTGAAGCTTTCTTT.

J is TRBJ1-5 and V is TRBV9, with a possible D match to TRBD1 (6 bases). V was pared by 4 bases and J by 1 base, with 9 bases between. The germline gives CDR1 SGDLS, CDR2 YYNGEE. CDR3 length equals 14 residues. CDR3 region: CASSRTGSNQPQHF. For the CDR3, the DNA is TGTGCCAGCAGCAGAACAGGGAGCAATCAGCCCCAGCATTTT.

This rearrangement joins TRBV12-1 to TRBJ1-3; TRBD1, the table's D call, was not compared with the DNA. TRBV12-1 corresponds to a pseudogene. This CDR3 region has 15 residues. The CDR3: CASSFGQGGGNTIYF. CDR3 bases: TGTGCCAGCAGCTTTGGCCAGGGTGGAGGAAACACCATATATTTT.

The rearrangement uses TRBV10-3 and TRBJ2-2; D is undetermined. The CDR3 has 13 amino acids. V was trimmed by 3 bases and J by 6 bases, leaving 8 bases between them. Germline assignment: CDR1 ENHRY and CDR2 SYGVKD. The CDR3 region is CAISDLAAGELFF. The CDR3, as DNA: TGTGCCATCAGTGATTTAGCAGCCGGGGAGCTGTTTTTT.

The chain links TRBV5-1 to TRBJ1-1; 11 nucleotides line up with TRBD1. Germline CDR1 SGHRS, CDR2 YFSETQ. After removal of 3 bases from V and 4 bases from J, the junction contained 5 bases not matched to a gene. The CDR3 is made up of 15 amino acids. The CDR3 protein is CASSSVGTGGTEAFF. The CDR3 DNA sequence: TGCGCCAGCAGCTCGGTAGGGACAGGGGGCACTGAAGCTTTCTTT. The entire variable domain, with the rest obtained from reference TRBV5-1 and TRBJ1-1, is as follows: KAGVTQTPRYLIKTRGQQVTLSCSPISGHRSVSWYQQTPGQGLQFLFEYFSETQRNKGNFPGRFSGRQFSNSRSEMNVSTLELGDSALYLCASSSVGTGGTEAFFGQGTRLTVV.

This clone showed up just once. The J gene is TRBJ2-1, the V gene TRBV7-8; 10 bases are shared with TRBD2. The germline V gene encodes CDR1 SGHVS and CDR2 FQNEAQ. The CDR3 spans 15 residues. Unmatched junction bases numbered 2, after V lost 2 bases and J lost 4 bases. CDR3 coding DNA: TGTGCCAGCAGCTTAAGCGGGAGGGATTACAATGAGCAGTTCTTC. It specifies CASSLSGRDYNEQFF.

This clone was recorded only once. The V gene is TRBV24-1, the J gene TRBJ2-3; D is perhaps TRBD1 (5 bases). Trimming removed 5 bases at V and 2 bases at J, with 7 bases between. This CDR3 has 13 residues. Germline CDR1 and CDR2: KGHDR and SFDVKD. The CDR3 DNA reads as TGTGCCACCAGTGGGGGCATCACAGATACGCAGTATTTT. This translates into CATSGGITDTQYF.